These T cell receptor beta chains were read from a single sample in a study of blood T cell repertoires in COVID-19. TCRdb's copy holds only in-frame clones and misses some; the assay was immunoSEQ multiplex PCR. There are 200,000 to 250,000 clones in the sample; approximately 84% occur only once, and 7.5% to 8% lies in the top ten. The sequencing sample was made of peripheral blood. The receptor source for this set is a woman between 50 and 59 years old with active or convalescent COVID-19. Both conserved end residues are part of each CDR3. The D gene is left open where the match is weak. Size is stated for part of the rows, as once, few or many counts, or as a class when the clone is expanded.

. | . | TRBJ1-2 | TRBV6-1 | CASSEEESYGYTF | TGTGCCAGCAGTGAGGAGGAGTCCTATGGCTACACCTTC
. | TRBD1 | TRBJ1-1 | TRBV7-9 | CASSLSSGGTEAFF | TGTGCCAGCAGCCTCTCCTCAGGGGGCACTGAAGCTTTCTTT
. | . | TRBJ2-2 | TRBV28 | CASSLGAVPTGELFF | TGTGCCAGCAGTTTGGGAGCGGTTCCCACCGGGGAGCTGTTTTTT
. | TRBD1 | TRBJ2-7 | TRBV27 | CASSPGQGEQYF | TGTGCCAGCAGTCCAGGACAGGGCGAGCAGTACTTC
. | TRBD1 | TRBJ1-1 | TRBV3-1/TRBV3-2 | CASSQGGTGRGNTEAFF | TGTGCCAGCAGCCAAGGAGGGACAGGGAGGGGGAACACTGAAGCTTTCTTT
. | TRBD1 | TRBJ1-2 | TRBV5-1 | CASSLGQDRGRRGYTF | TGCGCCAGCAGCTTGGGCCAGGACAGGGGAAGACGTGGCTACACCTTC
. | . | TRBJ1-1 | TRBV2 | CASSEVGIQGTEAFF | TGTGCCAGCAGTGAGGTCGGGATACAGGGCACTGAAGCTTTCTTT
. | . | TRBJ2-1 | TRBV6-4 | CASSDSSGHGNEQFF | TGTGCCAGCAGTGACTCCTCGGGACATGGAAATGAGCAGTTCTTC
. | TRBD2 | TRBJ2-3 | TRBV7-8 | CASSKGAFLAGSTDTQYF | TGTGCCAGCAGCAAAGGAGCTTTTCTAGCGGGGAGCACAGATACGCAGTATTTT
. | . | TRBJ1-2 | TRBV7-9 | CASSLDRANYGYTF | TGTGCCAGCAGCTTGGACAGAGCTAACTATGGCTACACCTTC
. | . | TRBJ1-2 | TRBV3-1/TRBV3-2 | CASSQWDSGYTF | TGTGCCAGCAGCCAATGGGACTCCGGCTACACCTTC
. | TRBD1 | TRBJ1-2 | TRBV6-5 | CASSDRNYGYTF | TGTGCCAGTTCGGACAGGAACTATGGCTACACCTTC
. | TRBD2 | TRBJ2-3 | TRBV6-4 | CASSDELAGATDTQYF | TGTGCCAGCAGTGACGAACTAGCGGGAGCCACAGATACGCAGTATTTT
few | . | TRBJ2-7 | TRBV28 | CASSSRAYEQYF | TGTGCCAGCAGTTCGAGAGCCTACGAGCAGTACTTC
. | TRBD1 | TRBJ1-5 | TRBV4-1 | CASSQGTGGRQPQHF | TGCGCCAGCAGCCAAGGGACAGGGGGTCGTCAGCCCCAGCATTTT
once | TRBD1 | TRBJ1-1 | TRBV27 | CASSSGQGREAFF | TGTGCCAGCAGCTCGGGACAGGGGCGTGAAGCTTTCTTT
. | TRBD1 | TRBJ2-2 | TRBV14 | CASSRQTGPTGELFF | TGTGCCAGCAGTCGACAGACAGGGCCCACCGGGGAGCTGTTTTTT
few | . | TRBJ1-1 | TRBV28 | CASSSDTEAFF | TGTGCCAGCAGCTCAGACACTGAAGCTTTCTTT
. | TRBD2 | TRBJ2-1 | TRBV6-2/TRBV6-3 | CASSESGGRMNEQFF | TGTGCCAGCAGTGAGAGCGGGGGGCGAATGAATGAGCAGTTCTTC
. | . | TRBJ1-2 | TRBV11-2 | CASSQYTQGTYTF | TGTGCCAGCAGCCAATACACCCAGGGGACCTACACCTTC
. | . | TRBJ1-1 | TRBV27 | CASSFPPREPRTEAFF | TGTGCCAGCAGTTTCCCACCGAGGGAGCCCCGCACTGAAGCTTTCTTT
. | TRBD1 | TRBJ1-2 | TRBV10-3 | CAIAGTDPYGYTF | TGTGCCATCGCCGGGACAGATCCCTATGGCTACACCTTC
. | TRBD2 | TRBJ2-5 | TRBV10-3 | CAISPGTTSQETQYF | TGTGCCATCAGTCCAGGGACTACGTCCCAAGAGACCCAGTACTTC
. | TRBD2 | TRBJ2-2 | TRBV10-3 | CAISVGGTGELFF | TGTGCCATCAGTGTGGGGGGGACCGGGGAGCTGTTTTTT
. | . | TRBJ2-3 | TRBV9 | CASSPQVIRGDTQYF | TGTGCCAGCAGCCCCCAGGTGATTCGGGGAGATACGCAGTATTTT
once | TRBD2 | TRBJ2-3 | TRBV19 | CASRPPSSGPTDTQYF | TGTGCCAGTAGGCCCCCTAGTAGCGGGCCCACAGATACGCAGTATTTT
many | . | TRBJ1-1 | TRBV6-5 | CASSFPGTEAFF | TGTGCCAGCAGTTTTCCCGGCACTGAAGCTTTCTTT
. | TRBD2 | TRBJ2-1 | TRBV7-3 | CASSLGGSQNEQFF | TGTGCCAGCAGCCTAGGCGGGAGCCAAAATGAGCAGTTCTTC
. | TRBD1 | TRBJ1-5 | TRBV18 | CASSPDRGGNQPQHF | TGTGCCAGCTCCCCTGACAGGGGAGGGAATCAGCCCCAGCATTTT